The subject of this entry is one T cell receptor (beta chain). This specimen belongs to a study of blood T cell repertoires in COVID-19. Study-wide background: T cells, B-cell-depleted T cells, or PBMCs supplied cDNA or gDNA.

V trimming: 4 bases; J trimming: 2 bases; junction bases outside the gene matches: 4. CDR3 length equals 15 residues. Germline CDR1 and CDR2: MDHEN and SYDVKM. Per the study methods: Amplifying reference gene primers gave estimates of nucleated cell counts. The assay was immunoSEQ multiplex PCR, and TCRdb's table has in-frame clones only and misses some. V, J and clone size reflect that table, while D and trimming were determined from the DNA. The sample carries tens of thousands of clones, roughly 89% recorded once. The sample comprised peripheral blood. This TCR was recovered from a man aged 45-65 years with active or convalescent COVID-19. This rearrangement joins TRBV28 to TRBJ2-7; 11 bases fit TRBD2. CDR3 sequence: CASSYLAGGPYEQYF. The CDR3 DNA reads as TGTGCCAGCAGTTATCTAGCGGGAGGCCCCTACGAGCAGTACTTC. The variable domain in full, completed from reference TRBV28 and TRBJ2-7, reads DVKVTQSSRYLVKRTGEKVFLECVQDMDHENMFWYRQDPGLGLRLIYFSYDVKMKEKGDIPEGYSVSREKKERFSLILESASTNQTSMYLCASSYLAGGPYEQYFGPGTRLTVT.